This T cell receptor beta chain derives from a study of T cells in Graves' hyperthyroidism and ophthalmopathy. Study-level points and caveats: A 13 V-J model separated ophthalmopathy from stable hyperthyroidism.

Comment on this clonotype: The antigen remains undetermined.

RNA transcripts yielded amplified TCR beta CDR3 regions. In the first-round RT-PCR of the TCR CDR3, the HTBI primer set was used. TCRdb called the multiplex PCR reads again in MiXCR, with one record for every CDR3 protein. The sample carries some 720,000 distinct CDR3 sequences, roughly 15% recorded once. Sequenced: blood. This TCR was recovered from a man between 18 and 29 years old with Graves' hyperthyroidism.

Written as DNA, the CDR3 is TGCGCCAGCGAGACAGGGGGAGGAGGAGAGACCCAGTACTTC. Amino acids: CASETGGGGETQYF. The chain links TRBV5-1 to TRBJ2-5; 9 positions match TRBD1. V dropped 7 bases and J dropped 4; count of bases not matched to a gene: 8. The CDR3 sequence is 14 residues long. Germline V CDR1 and CDR2: SGHRS, YFSETQ.